What follows is one TCR beta chain and its context. Antigen unknown. The data were taken from a study of cytomegalovirus exposure and HLA in healthy donors. Study observations and caveats: In an earlier analysis, about 90% or about 30%: the productive usage of most TCR beta V segments. Fewer N-insertions (relative to the approximately 700-donor mean) were reportedly seen in an Asian-associated ancestry cluster in a later analysis. In a later analysis, at a false discovery rate of 0.05, roughly 17,000 TCR beta sequences matched HLA alleles.

In the PCR, 60 Vbeta and 13 Jbeta primers were used. TCRdb's copy holds only in-frame clones and misses some; the assay was immunoSEQ multiplex PCR. The profile covers tens of thousands of clones, with under 80% appearing a single time and 1.2% to 1.5% taken by the ten largest. CDR3 length equals 14 residues. Trimming pared 3 bases from V and 6 bases from J, leaving 12 bases between. Germline-derived CDR1 and CDR2 are LGHNA and YSLEER. The V and J genes are TRBV4-3 and TRBJ2-1; no clear D. The clonotype originates from a male donor in good health and CMV-seronegative. Sequencing was done on a sample of PBMCs. CDR3 DNA sequence: TGCGCCAGCAGCCAGCTACTATCCCCCAATGAGCAGTTCTTC. This gives the protein CASSQLLSPNEQFF.